What follows are 18 T cell receptor beta chains derived from one specimen sequenced in a study of cytomegalovirus exposure and HLA in healthy donors. With 60 Vbeta and 13 Jbeta primers, the PCR was carried out. Sequencing used immunoSEQ multiplex PCR; TCRdb keeps in-frame clones, though not all of them. The sample includes about 160,000 clones, about two thirds of them seen just once. The sample was PBMCs. All receptors derive from a woman in her 30s in good health and CMV-seronegative.

The chain is built from TRBV4-2 and TRBJ2-7; possible D gene TRBD1, 6 bases. Trimming shortened V by 4 bases and J by 3 bases, and 25 bases separated the two germline ends. CDR1 is LGHNA and CDR2 is YNFKEQ in the germline V gene. CDR3 size: 18 residues. The CDR3 is CASSPRDIKVEGHYEQYF. The CDR3 bases are TGTGCCAGCAGCCCCCGGGACATAAAAGTCGAGGGGCACTACGAGCAGTACTTC.

The rearrangement joins TRBV15 to TRBJ2-1; D call uncertain. Trimming removed 0 bases from V and 3 bases from J, with 9 bases in between. Germline loops: CDR1 LNHNV, CDR2 YYDKDF (reference sequence). The CDR3 contains 15 residues. The CDR3 protein is CATSRDLLNYNEQFF. In DNA, the CDR3 is TGTGCCACCAGCAGAGATTTGCTAAACTACAATGAGCAGTTCTTC.

This clone turned up a few times. The rearrangement uses TRBV2 and TRBJ2-6, with 7 bases fitting TRBD1. Germline values: CDR1 SNHLY, CDR2 FYNNEI. After removal of 6 bases from V and 3 bases from J, the junction contained 2 bases not matched to a gene. This CDR3 is 14 amino acids long. For the CDR3, the DNA is TGTGCCAGCAGGGGGACAGTTGGGGCCAACGTCCTGACTTTC. It codes for CASRGTVGANVLTF.

This sequence joins TRBV4-1 and TRBJ2-5, with D unresolved. TRBJ2-7 matches the DNA end more closely, so the J call is doubtful. This CDR3 contains 13 residues. The germline V gene encodes CDR1 MGHRA and CDR2 YSYEKL. CDR3 protein: CASSQVLTYEQYF. CDR3 DNA sequence: TGCGCCAGCAGCCAGGTCCTTACCTACGAGCAGTACTTC.

The rearrangement uses TRBV7-9 and TRBJ2-1; TRBD1 matches 9 bases. V trimming: 1 base; J trimming: 8 bases; junction bases outside the gene matches: 3. Germline values: CDR1 SEHNR, CDR2 FQNEAQ (reference sequence). The CDR3 is 14 amino acids. The CDR3 nucleotides are TGTGCCAGCAGCTTAGGAACAGGGGGCTATGAGCAGTTCTTC. Its translation: CASSLGTGGYEQFF.

The J gene is TRBJ2-4, the V gene TRBV12-5, with TRBD1 identical over 7 bases. V was pared by 3 bases and J by 7 bases, with 12 bases of the junction left unmatched. This CDR3 comprises 16 residues. Germline CDR1 is LGHNT and CDR2 is FRNRAP. The CDR3 spells CASGFNLEGQTNIQYF. The DNA for the CDR3 is TGTGCTAGTGGTTTCAACCTTGAGGGACAGACTAACATTCAGTACTTC.

The chain has TRBV28 and TRBJ2-2; TRBD1 agrees at 7 bases. The length of the CDR3 is 15 residues. Germline lookup yields CDR1 MDHEN and CDR2 SYDVKM. V lost 7 bases to trimming and J lost 3 bases; unmatched junction nucleotides: 8. The CDR3 loop is CASTSGTDHTGELFF. The CDR3 DNA reads as TGTGCCAGCACCTCCGGGACAGACCACACCGGGGAGCTGTTTTTT.

The chain joins TRBV7-8 to TRBJ2-1, with D maybe TRBD1 (5 bases). The CDR3 extends over 12 amino acids. Germline CDR1 reads SGHVS; CDR2 reads FQNEAQ. The germline V and J ends were trimmed by 7 bases and 7 bases, with 11 bases remaining between them. The CDR3 bases are TGTGCCAGCAACACAGGTAGGAATGAGCAGTTCTTC. This translates into CASNTGRNEQFF.

This clone was observed once. The rearrangement joins TRBV5-6 to TRBJ2-3; D might be TRBD1 (6 bases). Germline lookup yields CDR1 SGHDT and CDR2 YYEEEE. V gave up 4 bases and J gave up 9 bases, with 15 bases separating them. The CDR3 extends over 13 amino acids. The CDR3 loop is CASSDLTGWTQYF. The CDR3 DNA sequence: TGTGCCAGCAGCGATTTAACAGGGTGGACGCAGTATTTT.

The rearrangement uses TRBV6-6 and TRBJ1-6; 8 bases line up with TRBD1. The CDR3 has 15 residues. The V gene end was trimmed by 6 bases and the J gene end by 8 bases; junction bases not matched to a gene: 9. The germline gives CDR1 MNHNY, CDR2 SVGAGI (reference sequence). The CDR3 is CASRLTGTGDSPLHF. CDR3 nucleotides: TGTGCCAGCAGACTCACCGGGACAGGAGATTCACCCCTCCACTTT.

This clone was recorded only once. The chain links TRBV28 to TRBJ2-7; 10 bases are a match to TRBD1. Germline V CDR1 and CDR2: MDHEN, SYDVKM. V gave up 5 bases and J gave up 7 bases; unmatched junction bases: 8. The CDR3 has 14 amino acids. CDR3 DNA: TGTGCCAGCAGTGGGGGACAGGGGATGGGTGAGCAGTACTTC. Amino acids: CASSGGQGMGEQYF.

The genes are TRBV7-2 and TRBJ2-5; a possible D gene is TRBD1 (6 bases). V was clipped by 8 bases and J by 3 bases, with 10 bases between them. CDR1 and CDR2 from the germline V gene are SGHTA and FQGNSA. The CDR3 loop spans 12 amino acids. The CDR3 reads CASGGREETQYF. CDR3 DNA sequence: TGTGCCAGCGGGGGCAGGGAAGAGACCCAGTACTTC. Together with reference TRBV7-2 and TRBJ2-5, the CDR3 gives the full variable domain: GAGVSQSPSNKVTEKGKDVELRCDPISGHTALYWYRQSLGQGLEFLIYFQGNSAPDKSGLPSDRFSAERTGGSVSTLTIQRTQQEDSAVYLCASGGREETQYFGPGTRLLVL.

The chain couples TRBV27 to TRBJ2-1; D possibly corresponds to TRBD2 (6 bases). Germline CDR1 reads MNHEY; CDR2 reads SMNVEV (reference sequence). The CDR3 length is 12 residues. The ends were cut back, 6 bases at V and 9 bases at J, with 12 bases in the middle. The CDR3 sequence: CASREGLGEQFF. DNA for the CDR3: TGTGCCAGCAGGGAGGGGTTGGGTGAGCAGTTCTTC.

The rearrangement links TRBV9 to TRBJ2-5; the D gene is possibly TRBD2 (5 bases). Trimming shortened V by 0 bases and J by 4 bases, and 16 bases separated the two germline ends. The CDR3 consists of 16 residues. Germline V gene lookup returns CDR1 SGDLS and CDR2 YYNGEE. Here the CDR3 DNA reads TGTGCCAGCAGCGTAGGGTTTCAGCGGAGCCTAGAGACCCAGTACTTC. It specifies CASSVGFQRSLETQYF.

The chain uses TRBV27 and TRBJ1-6; D is uncertain. CDR1 is MNHEY and CDR2 is SMNVEV in the germline V gene (reference sequence). The CDR3 has 14 residues. Trimming removed 2 bases at V and 7 bases at J, with 9 bases between. The CDR3 sequence: CASSLKSGNSPLHF. For the CDR3, the DNA is TGTGCCAGCAGTTTAAAGTCGGGGAATTCACCCCTCCACTTT.

The chain links TRBV2 to TRBJ2-7; 9 bases are a match to TRBD1. With V trimmed by 5 bases and J by 1 base, 6 bases remained unmatched. The CDR3 contains 15 residues. Germline CDR1 and CDR2: SNHLY and FYNNEI. The CDR3 loop reads CASSPRDRGSYEQYF. In nucleotides, the CDR3 is TGTGCCAGCAGTCCCCGAGACAGGGGGTCCTACGAGCAGTACTTC.

The table lists this clone with a few counts. The chain has TRBV9 and TRBJ2-2; a possible D gene is TRBD2 (5 bases). The CDR3 runs 15 residues. From germline, CDR1 is SGDLS and CDR2 YYNGEE. Trimming removed 2 bases from V and 6 bases from J, with 14 bases in between. In nucleotides, the CDR3 is TGTGCCAGCAGCGTCCGGGAATATGGCGCCGGGGAGCTGTTTTTT. Its protein product is CASSVREYGAGELFF.

The chain couples TRBV5-4 to TRBJ2-7; 9 bases align to TRBD1. CDR1 and CDR2 (germline): SGHNT, YYREEE (reference sequence). The CDR3 spans 13 residues. V lost 6 bases, J lost 6 bases, and 7 bases stayed unmatched. The CDR3 DNA follows: TGTGCCAGCAAGAGGACAGGGGAGCGCGAGCAGTACTTC. Amino acids: CASKRTGEREQYF. Supplemented by reference TRBV5-4 and TRBJ2-7, the full variable domain reads ETGVTQSPTHLIKTRGQQVTLRCSSQSGHNTVSWYQQALGQGPQFIFQYYREEENGRGNFPPRFSGLQFPNYSSELNVNALELDDSALYLCASKRTGEREQYFGPGTRLTVT.